Listed here are 19 T cell receptor beta chains from one sample, sequenced in a study of shared clonotypes between healthy human individuals. Sequenced by immunoSEQ multiplex PCR; TCRdb stores in-frame clones only, minus some. The table has over 850,000 clones, about 80% seen once; the top ten hold more than 0.55%. What was sequenced was memory CD4+ T cells from PBMCs. The subset is: CD45RA-negative fraction. The receptors here all came from a man younger than 30 in good health. Some clones in this sample may be carry-over from other donors' samples.

V and J are TRBV28 and TRBJ2-1; D perhaps matches TRBD2 (6 bases). The CDR3 has 13 residues. The V and J ends lost 8 bases and 2 bases respectively, with 10 bases between them. Germline V gene data show CDR1 as MDHEN and CDR2 as SYDVKM. The CDR3 DNA sequence: TGTGCCAGCGGCGGAGGGCCCTACAATGAGCAGTTCTTC. This translates into CASGGGPYNEQFF.

A note on this clone: This likely stems from a read error, as it lies one base from a far larger clone. This same CDR3 is encoded by further DNA sequences in the sample. The rearrangement links TRBV6-1 to TRBJ1-5; TRBD1 aligns across 8 bases. Per the germline V gene, CDR1 is MNHNS and CDR2 is SASEGT. Trimming removed 6 bases from V and 2 bases from J; junction bases left unmatched: 0. CDR3 length equals 13 residues. CDR3 DNA: TGTGCCAGCAGGGACAGGGGCAATCAGCCCCAGCATTTT. Its protein is CASRDRGNQPQHF.

The chain couples TRBV21-1 to TRBJ1-1; the DNA was not compared with TRBD1, the D call given in the table. TRBV21-1 is listed as a pseudogene. The CDR3 is 18 amino acids. The CDR3 spells CASTSDRQGTLSGSEAFF. CDR3 sequence (DNA): TGTGCCAGCACTTCGGATCGGCAGGGGACCCTCTCGGGCTCTGAAGCTTTCTTT.

The rearrangement joins TRBV29-1 to TRBJ2-6; the match to TRBD1 covers 8 bases. Germline loops: CDR1 SQVTM, CDR2 ANQGSEA. The CDR3 covers 17 residues. Trimming took 7 bases from V and 0 from J; bases not matched to a gene: 11. CDR3 amino acids: CSAAGTGPFSGANVLTF. In DNA, the CDR3 is TGCAGCGCCGCTGGGACAGGACCATTCTCTGGGGCCAACGTCCTGACTTTC.

The J gene is TRBJ2-3, the V gene TRBV2, with 12 bases fitting TRBD2. The CDR3 is made up of 15 amino acids. The germline V gene has CDR1 SNHLY and CDR2 FYNNEI. J gave up 4 bases and V 5 bases, and 4 bases lay outside the gene matches. The CDR3 nucleotides are TGTGCCAGCAGTCCACTAGCGGGAGGTTCAGATACGCAGTATTTT. Its translation is CASSPLAGGSDTQYF.

The gene calls are TRBV6-5 and TRBJ2-1; possible D gene TRBD2, 7 bases. Germline values: CDR1 MNHEY, CDR2 SVGAGI. This CDR3 comprises 15 residues. V was cut by 2 bases and J by 5 bases, with 13 bases left in between. The CDR3 region has the DNA TGTGCCAGCAGTTACGGGGGGGCGCATCACAATGAGCAGTTCTTC. This translates into CASSYGGAHHNEQFF.

The genes are TRBV28 and TRBJ1-2; D uncertain. V dropped 5 bases and J dropped 3 bases, with 19 bases sitting between them. This CDR3 has 16 residues. CDR1 and CDR2 (germline): MDHEN, SYDVKM. The CDR3 loop reads CASSQLDTPGYYGYTF. The DNA of the CDR3 is TGTGCCAGCAGTCAATTAGACACTCCGGGGTACTATGGCTACACCTTC.

Here the CDR3 reads CASSQFKGETQYF. Here the CDR3 DNA reads TGTGCCAGCAGTCAGTTCAAGGGGGAGACCCAGTACTTC. V usage is TRBV25-1 and J usage is TRBJ2-5; maybe TRBD1 (5 bases). CDR3 length: 13 residues. The germline CDR1 and CDR2 sequences are MGHDK and SYGVNS. Trimming removed 5 bases from V and 5 bases from J, with 12 bases in between. Drawing the rest from reference TRBV25-1 and TRBJ2-5, the complete variable domain is EADIYQTPRYLVIGTGKKITLECSQTMGHDKMYWYQQDPGMELHLIHYSYGVNSTEKGDLSSESTVSRIRTEHFPLTLESARPSHTSQYLCASSQFKGETQYFGPGTRLLVL.

The chain has TRBV5-4 and TRBJ2-1, with 11 bases fitting TRBD2. This CDR3 has 15 residues. Trimming took 3 bases from V and 5 from J; bases not matched to a gene: 4. Germline V lookup: CDR1 SGHNT, CDR2 YYREEE (reference sequence). CDR3 in DNA: TGTGCCAGCAGCTCCGGGACTAGCGGCCACAATGAGCAGTTCTTC. This codes for CASSSGTSGHNEQFF.

J is TRBJ1-1 and V is TRBV29-1; 8 positions match TRBD1. Per the germline V gene, CDR1 is SQVTM and CDR2 is ANQGSEA. J was trimmed by 0 bases and V by 5 bases; bases with no gene match: 2. CDR3 size: 13 residues. The CDR3 spells CSVLDRVNTEAFF. CDR3 DNA: TGCAGCGTTTTGGACAGGGTGAACACTGAAGCTTTCTTT. Drawing the rest from reference TRBV29-1 and TRBJ1-1, the complete variable domain is SAVISQKPSRDICQRGTSLTIQCQVDSQVTMMFWYRQQPGQSLTLIATANQGSEATYESGFVIDKFPISRPNLTFSTLTVSNMSPEDSSIYLCSVLDRVNTEAFFGQGTRLTVV.

This CDR3 reads CASGGRGLAKNIQYF. The CDR3 DNA follows: TGTGCCAGTGGAGGAAGAGGGCTAGCCAAAAACATTCAGTACTTC. The chain couples TRBV19 to TRBJ2-4; tentative D call: TRBD2 (5 bases). Germline values: CDR1 LNHDA, CDR2 SQIVND (reference sequence). Trimming took off 8 bases at V and 0 bases at J, with 14 bases between the two ends. CDR3 size: 15 residues. The full variable domain, completed using reference TRBV19 and TRBJ2-4, is DGGITQSPKYLFRKEGQNVTLSCEQNLNHDAMYWYRQDPGQGLRLIYYSQIVNDFQKGDIAEGYSVSREKKESFPLTVTSAQKNPTAFYLCASGGRGLAKNIQYFGAGTRLSVL.

This chain uses TRBV7-6 with TRBJ2-3; 7 bases agree with TRBD2. This CDR3 has 14 amino acids. Germline V gene lookup returns CDR1 SGHVS and CDR2 FNYEAQ. V lost 2 bases and J lost 7; bases outside the gene matches: 6. The CDR3 DNA sequence: TGTGCCAGCAGCTTAAGTTCGGGAGGCAATACGCAGTATTTT. It yields the protein CASSLSSGGNTQYF. Using reference TRBV7-6 and TRBJ2-3 for the parts outside the CDR3, the full variable domain is GAGVSQSPRYKVTKRGQDVALRCDPISGHVSLYWYRQALGQGPEFLTYFNYEAQQDKSGLPNDRFSAERPEGSISTLTIQRTEQRDSAMYRCASSLSSGGNTQYFGPGTRLTVL.

This clone was observed a handful of times. Since a much larger clone is just one base distant, this may be a read error. Other DNA variants within this sample encode the same CDR3. The chain combines TRBV5-4 with TRBJ1-1, with D hard to call. In germline, CDR1 is SGHNT, CDR2 YYREEE (reference sequence). V lost 2 bases, J lost 1 base, and 3 bases lay in between. CDR3 size: 12 residues. DNA for the CDR3: TGTGCCAGCAGCTTCAGGAACACTGAAGCTTTCTTT. Translation: CASSFRNTEAFF.

V is TRBV29-1 and J is TRBJ2-5; 8 bases align to TRBD2. The ends lost 3 bases at V and 3 bases at J; junction bases unmatched: 15. Germline CDR1 is SQVTM and CDR2 is ANQGSEA. The CDR3 extends over 17 amino acids. As DNA, the CDR3 is TGCAGCGTTGAGGGACTAGATGTGGCGGGACCAAAAGAGACCCAGTACTTC. This encodes CSVEGLDVAGPKETQYF. Supplemented by reference TRBV29-1 and TRBJ2-5, the full variable domain reads SAVISQKPSRDICQRGTSLTIQCQVDSQVTMMFWYRQQPGQSLTLIATANQGSEATYESGFVIDKFPISRPNLTFSTLTVSNMSPEDSSIYLCSVEGLDVAGPKETQYFGPGTRLLVL.

The chain is built from TRBV7-3 and TRBJ2-1, with TRBD2 matching over 8 bases. V shed 2 bases and J 5 bases; nucleotides not matched to a gene: 5. CDR3 length equals 15 residues. Looked up from germline, CDR1 is SGHTA and CDR2 is FQGTGA. The CDR3 reads CASSLVGLGNNEQFF. The CDR3 DNA follows: TGTGCCAGCAGCTTAGTGGGACTAGGGAACAATGAGCAGTTCTTC.

The V call is TRBV28, the J call TRBJ1-5; D possibly corresponds to TRBD1 (5 bases). Trimming pared 7 bases from V and 5 bases from J, leaving 12 bases between. CDR1 and CDR2 from the germline V gene are MDHEN and SYDVKM. The CDR3 has 13 residues. The CDR3 is CASMGTLHQPQHF. The CDR3 nucleotides read TGTGCCAGCATGGGGACCCTCCATCAGCCCCAGCATTTT.

The rearrangement uses TRBV5-4 and TRBJ2-1; D may be TRBD2 (5 bases). Germline-derived CDR1 and CDR2 are SGHNT and YYREEE (reference sequence). V was trimmed by 2 bases and J by 0 bases, leaving 15 bases between them. This CDR3 has 17 amino acids. CDR3: CASSFYGSGDSYNEQFF. The CDR3, as DNA: TGTGCCAGCAGCTTTTATGGGTCCGGGGACTCCTACAATGAGCAGTTCTTC. The full variable domain, its missing parts supplied by reference TRBV5-4 and TRBJ2-1, is ETGVTQSPTHLIKTRGQQVTLRCSSQSGHNTVSWYQQALGQGPQFIFQYYREEENGRGNFPPRFSGLQFPNYSSELNVNALELDDSALYLCASSFYGSGDSYNEQFFGPGTRLTVL.

This clone was counted a single time. This chain joins TRBV7-8 and TRBJ2-1, with TRBD2 matching 12 bases. CDR3 length: 14 amino acids. The J segment lost 6 bases and the V segment lost 5 bases, leaving 2 bases of the junction unmatched. Germline assignment: CDR1 SGHVS and CDR2 FQNEAQ. CDR3 loop: CASSMGLAGNEQFF. The CDR3 DNA is TGTGCCAGCAGCATGGGACTAGCGGGCAATGAGCAGTTCTTC.

As to this clone: At one of its ends the junction is not consistent with the germline gene, which may arise from a read error. This chain links TRBV2 with TRBJ1-5; TRBD1 agrees at 7 bases. The CDR3 has 15 residues. The germline V gene encodes CDR1 SNHLY and CDR2 FYNNEI. Here the CDR3 reads CAGRGLTPSNQPQHF. The DNA of the CDR3 is TGTGCCGGCAGGGGGTTGACACCTTCCAATCAGCCCCAGCATTTT.